This T cell receptor (beta chain) was profiled in a study of blood T cell repertoires in COVID-19. Study background: Samples came from the United States, Italy and Spain, spanning acute and convalescent COVID-19. The analysed material was cDNA or gDNA that came from T cells, B-cell-depleted T cells, or PBMCs.

As processed by the authors: The assay estimated nucleated cells by amplifying reference gene primers. The method was immunoSEQ multiplex PCR; TCRdb's version includes in-frame clones alone and lacks a portion of them. D and trimming were read from the DNA, whereas the V and J calls and clone size are those reported in that table. The repertoire has approximately 45,000 clones, around 82% of them found once; the top ten carry 14%. Germline V gene sequence: CDR1 MDHEN, CDR2 SYDVKM. Trimming stripped 2 bases from V and 2 bases from J, with 13 bases between. This CDR3 region has 16 residues. This rearrangement joins TRBV28 to TRBJ2-1; D is possibly TRBD2 (6 bases). The specimen was peripheral blood. The receptor comes from a human donor in a cohort sampled during active COVID-19. The CDR3 coding sequence is TGTGCCAGCAGTTTAGGCTCGGAGGGGCCCTACAATGAGCAGTTCTTC. Translating gives CASSLGSEGPYNEQFF.